This T cell receptor (beta chain) was captured in a study of T cell responses to AZD1222 COVID-19 vaccine. Method: immunoSEQ multiplex PCR; TCRdb's copy keeps in-frame clones and lacks some. The sample gives some 170,000 clones, less than 90% of which show up once; approximately 1.6% is in the top ten. CDR1 LNHDA and CDR2 SQIVND come from the germline V gene (reference sequence). V dropped 5 bases and J dropped 0; count of bases not matched to a gene: 8. This CDR3 is built from 16 residues. The sequenced sample was peripheral blood, obtained on day 0 of AZD1222 vaccination. This clonotype originated in an adult in good health. This rearrangement joins TRBV19 to TRBJ1-1; 8 bases are shared with TRBD1. CDR3 bases: TGTGCCAGTAGTTTCTCCGGGACAGGCTTGAACACTGAAGCTTTCTTT. It is translated as CASSFSGTGLNTEAFF.